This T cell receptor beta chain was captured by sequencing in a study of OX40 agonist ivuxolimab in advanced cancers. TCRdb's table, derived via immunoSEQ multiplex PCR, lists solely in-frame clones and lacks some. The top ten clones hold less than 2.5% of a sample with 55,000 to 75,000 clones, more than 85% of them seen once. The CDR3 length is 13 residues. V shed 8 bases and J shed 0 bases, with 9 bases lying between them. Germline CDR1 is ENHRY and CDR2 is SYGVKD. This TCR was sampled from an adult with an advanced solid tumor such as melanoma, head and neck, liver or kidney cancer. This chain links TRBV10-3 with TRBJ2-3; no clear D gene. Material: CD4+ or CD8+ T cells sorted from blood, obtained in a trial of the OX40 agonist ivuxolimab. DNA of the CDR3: TGTGCCATCGCTGGGGAAAGCACAGATACGCAGTATTTT. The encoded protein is CAIAGESTDTQYF.